Included here is one TCR beta chain sequence, with context. The CDR3 covers 15 residues. CDR1 is SGHTA, CDR2 FQGNSA, per germline. V was trimmed by 4 bases and J by 4 bases, leaving 14 bases between them. The data stem from a study of cytomegalovirus exposure and HLA in healthy donors. Data came from immunoSEQ multiplex PCR; TCRdb stores just in-frame clones and leaves some out. The table shows approximately 59,000 clones, with more than 85% occurring only once. The V call is TRBV7-2, the J call TRBJ1-5; possibly TRBD1 for D (5 bases). The origin of this receptor is a man younger than 35 in good health and CMV-seropositive. The sequencing input was PBMCs. The CDR3 region is CASSWWRGNNQPQHF. The CDR3 nucleotides read TGTGCCAGCAGCTGGTGGAGGGGTAATAATCAGCCCCAGCATTTT. Supplemented by reference TRBV7-2 and TRBJ1-5, the full variable domain reads GAGVSQSPSNKVTEKGKDVELRCDPISGHTALYWYRQSLGQGLEFLIYFQGNSAPDKSGLPSDRFSAERTGGSVSTLTIQRTQQEDSAVYLCASSWWRGNNQPQHFGDGTRLSIL.